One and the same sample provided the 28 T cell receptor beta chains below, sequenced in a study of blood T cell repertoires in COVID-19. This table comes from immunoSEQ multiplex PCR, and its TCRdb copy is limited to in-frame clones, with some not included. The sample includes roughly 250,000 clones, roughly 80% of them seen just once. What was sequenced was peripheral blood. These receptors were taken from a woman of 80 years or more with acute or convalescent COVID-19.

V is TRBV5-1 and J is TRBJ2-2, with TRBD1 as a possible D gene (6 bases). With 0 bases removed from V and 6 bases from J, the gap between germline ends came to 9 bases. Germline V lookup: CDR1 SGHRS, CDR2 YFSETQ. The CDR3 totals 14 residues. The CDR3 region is CASSLGAGAGELFF. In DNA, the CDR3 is TGCGCCAGCAGCTTGGGGGCAGGGGCCGGGGAGCTGTTTTTT. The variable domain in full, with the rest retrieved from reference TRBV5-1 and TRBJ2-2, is KAGVTQTPRYLIKTRGQQVTLSCSPISGHRSVSWYQQTPGQGLQFLFEYFSETQRNKGNFPGRFSGRQFSNSRSEMNVSTLELGDSALYLCASSLGAGAGELFFGEGSRLTVL.

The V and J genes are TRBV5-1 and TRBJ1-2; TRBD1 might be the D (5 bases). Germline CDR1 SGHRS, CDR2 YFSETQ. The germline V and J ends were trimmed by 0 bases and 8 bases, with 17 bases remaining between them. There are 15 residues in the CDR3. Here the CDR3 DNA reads TGCGCCAGCAGCTTGGCCGCTGGGGCGTTCGAGGGCTACACCTTC. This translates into CASSLAAGAFEGYTF.

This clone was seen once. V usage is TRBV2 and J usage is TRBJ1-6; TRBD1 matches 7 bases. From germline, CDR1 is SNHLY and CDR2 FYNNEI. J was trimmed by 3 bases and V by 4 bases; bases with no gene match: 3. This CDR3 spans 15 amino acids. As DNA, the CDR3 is TGTGCCAGCAGTGGAAGACAGGGCTATAATTCACCCCTCCACTTT. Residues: CASSGRQGYNSPLHF.

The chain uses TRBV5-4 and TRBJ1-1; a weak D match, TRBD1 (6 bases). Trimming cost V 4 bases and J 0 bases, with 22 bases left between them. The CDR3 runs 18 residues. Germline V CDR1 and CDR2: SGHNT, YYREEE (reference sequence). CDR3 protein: CASSGGPGLGPMNTEAFF. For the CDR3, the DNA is TGTGCCAGCAGCGGGGGCCCCGGGTTGGGCCCCATGAACACTGAAGCTTTCTTT.

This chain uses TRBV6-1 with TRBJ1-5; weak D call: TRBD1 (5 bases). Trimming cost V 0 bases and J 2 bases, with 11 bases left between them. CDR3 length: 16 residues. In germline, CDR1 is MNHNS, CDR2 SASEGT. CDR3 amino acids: CASSEAWEGGNQPQHF. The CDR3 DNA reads TGTGCCAGCAGTGAAGCGTGGGAAGGGGGCAATCAGCCCCAGCATTTT.

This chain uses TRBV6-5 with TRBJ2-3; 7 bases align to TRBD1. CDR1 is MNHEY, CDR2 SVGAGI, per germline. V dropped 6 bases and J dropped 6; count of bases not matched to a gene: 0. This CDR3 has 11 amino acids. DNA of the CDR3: TGTGCCAGCAGACAGGGGGATACGCAGTATTTT. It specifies CASRQGDTQYF.

The CDR3 reads CSAHPQGKAFF. The CDR3 DNA is TGCAGTGCCCATCCCCAGGGGAAAGCTTTCTTT. The chain combines TRBV20-1 with TRBJ1-1, with D possibly matching TRBD1 (6 bases). CDR3 length equals 11 residues. The V gene lost 6 bases and the J gene lost 9 bases, with 14 bases spanning the gap. Germline V lookup: CDR1 DFQATT, CDR2 SNEGSKA (reference sequence).

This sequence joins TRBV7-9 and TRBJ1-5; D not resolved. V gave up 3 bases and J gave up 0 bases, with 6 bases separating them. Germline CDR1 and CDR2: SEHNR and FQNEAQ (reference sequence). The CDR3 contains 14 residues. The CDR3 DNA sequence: TGTGCCAGCAGCTTCGAGTATAGCAATCAGCCCCAGCATTTT. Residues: CASSFEYSNQPQHF. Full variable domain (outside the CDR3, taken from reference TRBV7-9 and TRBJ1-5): DTGVSQNPRHKITKRGQNVTFRCDPISEHNRLYWYRQTLGQGPEFLTYFQNEAQLEKSRLLSDRFSAERPKGSFSTLEIQRTEQGDSAMYLCASSFEYSNQPQHFGDGTRLSIL.

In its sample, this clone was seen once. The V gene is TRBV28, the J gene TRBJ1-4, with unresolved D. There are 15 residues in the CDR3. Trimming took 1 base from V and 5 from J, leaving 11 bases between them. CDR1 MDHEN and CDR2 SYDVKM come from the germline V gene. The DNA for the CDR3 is TGTGCCAGCAGTTTATTGGGCAGATTGAATGAAAAACTGTTTTTT. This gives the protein CASSLLGRLNEKLFF.

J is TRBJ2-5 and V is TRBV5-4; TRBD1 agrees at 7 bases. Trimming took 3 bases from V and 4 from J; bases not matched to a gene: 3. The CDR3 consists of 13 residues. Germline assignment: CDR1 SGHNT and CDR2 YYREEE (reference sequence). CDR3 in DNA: TGTGCCAGCAGCTCCAGGACAGGAGAGACCCAGTACTTC. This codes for CASSSRTGETQYF.

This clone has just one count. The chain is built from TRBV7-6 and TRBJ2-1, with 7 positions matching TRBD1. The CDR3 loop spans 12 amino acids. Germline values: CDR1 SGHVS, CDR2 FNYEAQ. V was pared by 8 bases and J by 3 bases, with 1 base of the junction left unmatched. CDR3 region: CASGDSYNEQFF. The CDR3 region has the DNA TGTGCCAGCGGGGACAGCTACAATGAGCAGTTCTTC.

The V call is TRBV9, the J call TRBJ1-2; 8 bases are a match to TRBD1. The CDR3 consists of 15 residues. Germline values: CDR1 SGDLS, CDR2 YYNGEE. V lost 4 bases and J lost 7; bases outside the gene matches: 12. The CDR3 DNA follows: TGTGCCAGCAGCCCACCTGGGCAGGGGGCCCTTGGCTACACCTTC. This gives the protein CASSPPGQGALGYTF. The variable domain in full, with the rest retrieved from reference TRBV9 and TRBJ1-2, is DSGVTQTPKHLITATGQRVTLRCSPRSGDLSVYWYQQSLDQGLQFLIQYYNGEERAKGNILERFSAQQFPDLHSELNLSSLELGDSALYFCASSPPGQGALGYTFGSGTRLTVV.

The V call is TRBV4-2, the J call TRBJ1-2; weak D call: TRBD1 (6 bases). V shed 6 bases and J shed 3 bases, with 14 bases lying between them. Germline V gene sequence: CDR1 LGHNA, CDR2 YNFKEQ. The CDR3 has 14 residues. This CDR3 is CASRPTGFDYGYTF. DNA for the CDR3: TGTGCCAGCAGACCCACAGGGTTTGACTATGGCTACACCTTC.

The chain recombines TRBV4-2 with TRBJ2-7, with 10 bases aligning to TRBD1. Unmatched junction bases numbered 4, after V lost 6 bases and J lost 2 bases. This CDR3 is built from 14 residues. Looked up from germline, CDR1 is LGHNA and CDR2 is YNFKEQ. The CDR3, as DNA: TGTGCCAGCAGTCGGGACAGGGGCGCCTACGAGCAGTACTTC. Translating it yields CASSRDRGAYEQYF.

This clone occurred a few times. The CDR3 protein is CASSSLSGGRTDIQYF. CDR3 DNA sequence: TGTGCCAGCAGTTCCCTTTCAGGGGGCAGGACCGACATTCAGTACTTC. This chain uses TRBV28 with TRBJ2-4, with TRBD1 matching over 8 bases. CDR1 MDHEN and CDR2 SYDVKM come from the germline V gene. The CDR3 totals 16 residues. Trimming removed 4 bases from V and 8 bases from J; junction bases left unmatched: 13.

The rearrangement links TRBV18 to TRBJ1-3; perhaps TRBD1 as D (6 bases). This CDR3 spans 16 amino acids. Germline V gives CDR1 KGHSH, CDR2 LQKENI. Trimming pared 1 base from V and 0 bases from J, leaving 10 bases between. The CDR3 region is CASSPLRTASGNTIYF. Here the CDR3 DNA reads TGTGCCAGCTCACCACTCCGGACAGCCTCTGGAAACACCATATATTTT.

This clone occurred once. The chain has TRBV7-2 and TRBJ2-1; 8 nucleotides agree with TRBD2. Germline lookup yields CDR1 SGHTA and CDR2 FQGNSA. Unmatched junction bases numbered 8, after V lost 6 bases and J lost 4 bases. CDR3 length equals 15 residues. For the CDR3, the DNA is TGTGCCAGCAGGACCCGGGGGGGTTCATACAATGAGCAGTTCTTC. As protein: CASRTRGGSYNEQFF.

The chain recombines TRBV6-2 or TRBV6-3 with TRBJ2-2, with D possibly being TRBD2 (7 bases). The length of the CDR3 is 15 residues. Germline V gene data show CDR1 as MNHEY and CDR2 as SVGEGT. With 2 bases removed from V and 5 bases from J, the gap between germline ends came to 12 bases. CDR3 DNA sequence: TGTGCCAGCAGTTACGAGGGGGGGCTTACCGGGGAGCTGTTTTTT. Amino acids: CASSYEGGLTGELFF.

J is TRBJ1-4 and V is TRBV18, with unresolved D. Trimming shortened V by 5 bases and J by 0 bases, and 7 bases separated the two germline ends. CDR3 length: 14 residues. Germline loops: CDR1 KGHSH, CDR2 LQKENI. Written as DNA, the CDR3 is TGTGCCAGCTCAGCTACCCCAACTAATGAAAAACTGTTTTTT. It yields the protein CASSATPTNEKLFF.

The CDR3 is CASSYSQAGGYEQYF. CDR3 in DNA: TGTGCCAGCAGTTACTCCCAGGCCGGGGGATACGAGCAGTACTTC. The chain joins TRBV6-5 to TRBJ2-7, with D perhaps TRBD2 (6 bases). CDR1 and CDR2 from the germline V gene are MNHEY and SVGAGI. The CDR3 is 15 residues long. V gave up 0 bases and J gave up 4 bases, with 13 bases separating them.

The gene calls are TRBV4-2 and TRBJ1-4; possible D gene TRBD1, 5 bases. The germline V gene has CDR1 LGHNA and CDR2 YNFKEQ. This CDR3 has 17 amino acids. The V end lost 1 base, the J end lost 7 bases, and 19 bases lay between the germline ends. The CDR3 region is CASSQGGGSVVSEKLFF. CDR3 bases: TGTGCCAGCAGCCAAGGGGGGGGGTCGGTCGTTTCTGAAAAACTGTTTTTT.

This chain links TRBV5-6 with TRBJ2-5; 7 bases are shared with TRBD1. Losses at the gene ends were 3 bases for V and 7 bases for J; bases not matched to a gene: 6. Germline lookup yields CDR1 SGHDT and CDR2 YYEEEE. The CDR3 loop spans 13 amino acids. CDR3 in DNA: TGTGCCAGCAGCTCCGACAGGGTAGGGACCCAGTACTTC. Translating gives CASSSDRVGTQYF.

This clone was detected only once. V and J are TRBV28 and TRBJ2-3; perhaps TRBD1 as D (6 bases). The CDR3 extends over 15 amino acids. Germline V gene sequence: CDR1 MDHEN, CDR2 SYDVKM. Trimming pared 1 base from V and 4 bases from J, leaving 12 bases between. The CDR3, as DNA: TGTGCCAGCAGTTTATTGGGGAAGGGGGCAGATACGCAGTATTTT. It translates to CASSLLGKGADTQYF. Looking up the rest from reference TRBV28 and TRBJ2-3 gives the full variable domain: DVKVTQSSRYLVKRTGEKVFLECVQDMDHENMFWYRQDPGLGLRLIYFSYDVKMKEKGDIPEGYSVSREKKERFSLILESASTNQTSMYLCASSLLGKGADTQYFGPGTRLTVL.

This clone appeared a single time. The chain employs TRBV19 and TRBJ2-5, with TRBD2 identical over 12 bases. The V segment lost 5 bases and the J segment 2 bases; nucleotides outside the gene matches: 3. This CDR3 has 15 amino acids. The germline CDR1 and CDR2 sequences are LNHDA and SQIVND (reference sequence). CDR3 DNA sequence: TGTGCCAGTAGTTCCCTAGCGGGGGGGCAAGAGACCCAGTACTTC. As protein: CASSSLAGGQETQYF.

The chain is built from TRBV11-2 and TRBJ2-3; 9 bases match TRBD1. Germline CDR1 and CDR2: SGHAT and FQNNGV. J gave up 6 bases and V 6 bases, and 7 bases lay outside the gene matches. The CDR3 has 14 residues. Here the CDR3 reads CASRLTGGADTQYF. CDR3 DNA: TGTGCCAGCAGACTGACAGGGGGGGCTGATACGCAGTATTTT.

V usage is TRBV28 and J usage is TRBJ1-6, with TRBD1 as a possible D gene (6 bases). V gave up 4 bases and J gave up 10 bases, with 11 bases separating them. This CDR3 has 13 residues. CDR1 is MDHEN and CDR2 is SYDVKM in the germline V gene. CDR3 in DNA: TGTGCCAGCAGTTCGGGGGGGCGGTCACCCCTCCACTTT. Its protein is CASSSGGRSPLHF.

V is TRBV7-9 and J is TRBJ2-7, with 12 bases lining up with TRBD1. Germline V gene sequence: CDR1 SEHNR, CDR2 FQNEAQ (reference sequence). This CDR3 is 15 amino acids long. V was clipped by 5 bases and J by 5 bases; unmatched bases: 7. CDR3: CASSPGTGGRNEQYF. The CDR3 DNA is TGTGCCAGCAGCCCAGGGACAGGGGGCAGGAACGAGCAGTACTTC.

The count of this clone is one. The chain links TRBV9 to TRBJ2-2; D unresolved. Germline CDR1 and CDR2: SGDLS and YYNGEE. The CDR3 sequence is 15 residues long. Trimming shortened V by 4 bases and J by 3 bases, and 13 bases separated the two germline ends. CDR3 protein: CASSPPSTHTGELFF. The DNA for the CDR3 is TGTGCCAGCAGCCCCCCGTCTACGCACACCGGGGAGCTGTTTTTT.